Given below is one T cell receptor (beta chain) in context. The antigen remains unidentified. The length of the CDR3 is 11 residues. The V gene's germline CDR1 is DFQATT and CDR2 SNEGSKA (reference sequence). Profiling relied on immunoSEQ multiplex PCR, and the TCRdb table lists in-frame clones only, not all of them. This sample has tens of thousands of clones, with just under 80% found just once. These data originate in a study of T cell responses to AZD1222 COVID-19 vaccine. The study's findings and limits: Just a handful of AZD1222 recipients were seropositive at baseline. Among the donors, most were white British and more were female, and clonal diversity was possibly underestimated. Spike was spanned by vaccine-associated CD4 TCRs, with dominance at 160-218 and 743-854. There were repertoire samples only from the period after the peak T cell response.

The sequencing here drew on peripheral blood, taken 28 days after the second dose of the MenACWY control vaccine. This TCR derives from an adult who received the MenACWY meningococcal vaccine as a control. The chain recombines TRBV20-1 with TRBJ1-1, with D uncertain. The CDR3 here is CTFTLGGEAFF. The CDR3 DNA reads TGCACCTTTACCCTGGGCGGCGAGGCTTTCTTT.